Sequencing of this T cell receptor beta chain was carried out in a study of blood T cell repertoires in COVID-19. Study-level information: Acute and convalescent COVID-19 specimens originated in the United States, Italy and Spain. T cells, B-cell-depleted T cells, or PBMCs supplied cDNA or gDNA.

Per the study methods: The authors estimated nucleated cell counts from reference gene primer amplification. Assay: immunoSEQ multiplex PCR; the TCRdb copy retains only in-frame clones and omits some. V and J calls plus clone size are reproduced from that table; the DNA served to infer D and trimming. The sample has 60,000 to 70,000 clones; approximately 86% are singletons. This CDR3 has 13 amino acids. Germline V lookup: CDR1 SEHNR, CDR2 FQNEAQ (reference sequence). The germline V and J ends were trimmed by 4 bases and 2 bases, with 6 bases remaining between them. This chain connects TRBV7-9 to TRBJ1-5; D is unresolved. Sequencing input: peripheral blood. This clonotype was sampled from a woman aged 55-75 years with acute or convalescent COVID-19. In DNA, the CDR3 is TGTGCCAGCAGCTGGCAGGGCAATCAGCCCCAGCATTTT. This sequence encodes CASSWQGNQPQHF.